This TCR beta chain originates from a study of blood T cells in healthy people across ages. V lost 4 bases, J lost 8 bases, and 9 bases stayed unmatched. CDR3 length: 15 residues. The germline CDR1 and CDR2 sequences are LGHDT and YNNKEL (reference sequence). Primers used in a second PCR of about 6 to 11 cycles were a sample-barcoded 5' primer and a J-beta primer mix. TCRdb itself ran the 5' RACE reads through MiXCR, one entry per CDR3 protein. The data contain 780,000 or so distinct CDR3 sequences, around 25% of them singletons. This clonotype appeared a few times. These same data were also listed under a study on T cells of mothers and their children.

V gene TRBV3-1 combines with J gene TRBJ2-1; 9 bases map to TRBD2. This clonotype was obtained from a boy aged 10-17 years in good health. Sequencing was carried out using blood. This CDR3 is CASSPVAGEWYEQFF. The CDR3 DNA sequence: TGTGCCAGCAGCCCGGTAGCGGGAGAATGGTATGAGCAGTTCTTC.